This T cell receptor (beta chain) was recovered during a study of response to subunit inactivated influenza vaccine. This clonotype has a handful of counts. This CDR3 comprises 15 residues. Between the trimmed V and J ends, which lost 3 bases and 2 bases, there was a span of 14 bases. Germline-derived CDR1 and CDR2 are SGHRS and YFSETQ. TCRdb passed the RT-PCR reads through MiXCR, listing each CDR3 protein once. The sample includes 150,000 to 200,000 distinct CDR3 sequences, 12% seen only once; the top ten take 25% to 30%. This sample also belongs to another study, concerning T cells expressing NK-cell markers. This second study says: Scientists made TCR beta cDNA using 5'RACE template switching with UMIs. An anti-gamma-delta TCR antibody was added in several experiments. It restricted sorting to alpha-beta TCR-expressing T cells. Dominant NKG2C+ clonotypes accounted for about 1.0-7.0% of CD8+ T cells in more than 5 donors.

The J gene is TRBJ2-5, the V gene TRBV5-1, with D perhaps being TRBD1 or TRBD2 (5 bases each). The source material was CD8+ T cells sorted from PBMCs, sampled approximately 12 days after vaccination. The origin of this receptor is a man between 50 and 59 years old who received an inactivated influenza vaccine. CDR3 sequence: CASSSNWGWQETQYF. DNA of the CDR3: TGCGCCAGCAGCTCCAACTGGGGGTGGCAAGAGACCCAGTACTTC. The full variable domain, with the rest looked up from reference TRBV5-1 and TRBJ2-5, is KAGVTQTPRYLIKTRGQQVTLSCSPISGHRSVSWYQQTPGQGLQFLFEYFSETQRNKGNFPGRFSGRQFSNSRSEMNVSTLELGDSALYLCASSSNWGWQETQYFGPGTRLLVL.